The 10 T cell receptor beta chains reported below all come from one sample, sequenced in a study of blood T cells in healthy people across ages. With a J-beta primer mix and a sample-barcoded 5' primer, a second PCR ran about 7 to 11 cycles. TCRdb redid the calling of the 5' RACE reads with MiXCR, one entry per CDR3 protein. The sample records some 1.1 million distinct CDR3 sequences, 35% to 40% being singletons. The material sequenced was blood. The origin of the receptors is a man aged 18 to 30 in good health.

Only a few counts were recorded for this clonotype. V is TRBV7-9 and J is TRBJ1-4; 9 positions match TRBD1. The germline V gene has CDR1 SEHNR and CDR2 FQNEAQ (reference sequence). V was clipped by 5 bases and J by 7 bases; unmatched bases: 8. CDR3 length: 15 amino acids. CDR3 amino acids: CASSRPDRGSEKLFF. CDR3 DNA: TGTGCCAGCAGCCGCCCGGACAGGGGAAGTGAAAAACTGTTTTTT.

The rearrangement links TRBV6-6 to TRBJ2-7, with TRBD2 as a possible D gene (6 bases). Germline values: CDR1 MNHNY, CDR2 SVGAGI (reference sequence). V dropped 7 bases and J dropped 7 bases, with 23 bases sitting between them. This CDR3 is built from 15 residues. The CDR3 spells CASNLGRGAGNEQYF. CDR3 coding DNA: TGTGCCAGCAACCTCGGGCGCGGGGCGGGCAATGAGCAGTACTTC.

This clonotype has a handful of counts. This rearrangement joins TRBV20-1 to TRBJ1-6; TRBD1 matches 10 bases. Per germline, CDR1 DFQATT and CDR2 SNEGSKA (reference sequence). V trimming: 6 bases; J trimming: 1 base; junction bases outside the gene matches: 6. The CDR3 spans 16 residues. In DNA form, the CDR3 reads TGCAGTGCACGGACAGGGGGGAGTTCCTATAATTCACCCCTCCACTTT. Its protein is CSARTGGSSYNSPLHF.

This clonotype was found a few times. The chain is built from TRBV6-2 or TRBV6-3 and TRBJ2-1, with unresolved D. Deletions cut 2 bases from V and 4 bases from J, with 15 bases between. Germline V gene lookup returns CDR1 MNHEY and CDR2 SVGEGT. The CDR3 spans 16 residues. The CDR3 coding sequence is TGTGCCAGCAGTTACCGTCTACAAACAGTGTACAATGAGCAGTTCTTC. Translating gives CASSYRLQTVYNEQFF.

This chain links TRBV7-2 with TRBJ2-2; D is uncertain. Trimming removed 5 bases at V and 8 bases at J, with 15 bases between. Germline-derived CDR1 and CDR2 are SGHTA and FQGNSA. This CDR3 region has 14 residues. The CDR3 reads CASSTPGRDGELFF. The CDR3 bases are TGTGCCAGCAGCACGCCCGGTCGAGATGGGGAGCTGTTTTTT.

The chain combines TRBV12-3 or TRBV12-4 with TRBJ2-3; 8 bases fit TRBD1. The V segment lost 4 bases and the J segment 4 bases; nucleotides outside the gene matches: 19. The CDR3 has 19 amino acids. CDR3: CASSSYSSLRQGLPDTQYF. Here the CDR3 DNA reads TGTGCCAGCAGTTCATACTCCTCCTTACGACAGGGGCTCCCAGATACGCAGTATTTT.

This clonotype was observed a handful of times. This chain joins TRBV6-5 and TRBJ2-3, with TRBD1 matching 8 bases. The CDR3 is made up of 14 amino acids. The V gene's germline CDR1 is MNHEY and CDR2 SVGAGI. Unmatched junction bases numbered 7, after V lost 5 bases and J lost 6 bases. The CDR3 loop is CASSGTGGGDTQYF. CDR3 bases: TGTGCCAGCAGTGGCACAGGGGGTGGTGATACGCAGTATTTT.

In regard to this clonotype: A much more abundant neighbour one base away suggests this may be a read error. DNA for the CDR3: TGTGCCAGCAGGCCGACCTTAGCCGATGAGCAGTACTTC. This encodes CASRPTLADEQYF. The gene calls are TRBV2 and TRBJ2-5; no definite D call. Germline-derived CDR1 and CDR2 are SNHLY and FYNNEI. The V gene lost 6 bases and the J gene lost 11 bases, with 19 bases spanning the gap. The CDR3 totals 13 residues.

This clonotype was seen a few times. The chain couples TRBV7-9 to TRBJ2-6, with D possibly matching TRBD2 (6 bases). The CDR3 spans 18 residues. The germline V gene has CDR1 SEHNR and CDR2 FQNEAQ (reference sequence). The CDR3 DNA reads as TGTGCTTCCGGTGAGGGGACTTTTACTCACTCTGGGGCCAACGTCCTGACTTTC. Protein sequence: CASGEGTFTHSGANVLTF. Variable domain in full (rest from reference TRBV7-9 and TRBJ2-6): DTGVSQNPRHKITKRGQNVTFRCDPISEHNRLYWYRQTLGQGPEFLTYFQNEAQLEKSRLLSDRFSAERPKGSFSTLEIQRTEQGDSAMYLCASGEGTFTHSGANVLTFGAGSRLTVL.

This chain links TRBV28 with TRBJ1-5, with 11 bases that match TRBD1. The V segment lost 2 bases and the J segment 3 bases; nucleotides outside the gene matches: 3. The germline V gene has CDR1 MDHEN and CDR2 SYDVKM. The CDR3 is made up of 16 amino acids. CDR3 sequence: CASSLRTGGVNQPQHF. The CDR3 DNA reads TGTGCCAGCAGTTTACGGACAGGGGGCGTCAATCAGCCCCAGCATTTT.